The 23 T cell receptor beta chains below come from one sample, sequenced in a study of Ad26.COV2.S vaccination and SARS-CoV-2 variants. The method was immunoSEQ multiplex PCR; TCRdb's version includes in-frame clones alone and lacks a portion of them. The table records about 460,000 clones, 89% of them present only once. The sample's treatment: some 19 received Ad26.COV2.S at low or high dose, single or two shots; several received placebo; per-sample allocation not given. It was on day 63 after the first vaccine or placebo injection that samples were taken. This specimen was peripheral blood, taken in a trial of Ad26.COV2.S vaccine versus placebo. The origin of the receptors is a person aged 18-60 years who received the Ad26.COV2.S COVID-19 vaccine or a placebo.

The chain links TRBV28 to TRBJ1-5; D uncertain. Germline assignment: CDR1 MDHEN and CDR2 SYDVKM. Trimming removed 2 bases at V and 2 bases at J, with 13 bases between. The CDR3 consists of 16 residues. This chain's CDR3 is CASSLPGRRRNQPQHF. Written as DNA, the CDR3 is TGTGCCAGCAGTTTACCCGGACGGAGGCGCAATCAGCCCCAGCATTTT.

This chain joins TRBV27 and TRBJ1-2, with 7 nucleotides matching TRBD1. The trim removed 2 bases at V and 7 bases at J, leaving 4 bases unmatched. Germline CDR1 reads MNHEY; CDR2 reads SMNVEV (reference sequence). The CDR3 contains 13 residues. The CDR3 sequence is CASSLGAGGGYTF. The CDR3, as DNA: TGTGCCAGCAGTTTAGGGGCAGGGGGTGGCTACACCTTC.

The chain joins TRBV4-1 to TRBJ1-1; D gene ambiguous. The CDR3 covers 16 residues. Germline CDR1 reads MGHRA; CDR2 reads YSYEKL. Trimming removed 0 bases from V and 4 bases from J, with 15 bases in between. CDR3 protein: CASSQEPAGVGTEAFF. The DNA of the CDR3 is TGCGCCAGCAGCCAAGAGCCGGCCGGGGTTGGCACTGAAGCTTTCTTT.

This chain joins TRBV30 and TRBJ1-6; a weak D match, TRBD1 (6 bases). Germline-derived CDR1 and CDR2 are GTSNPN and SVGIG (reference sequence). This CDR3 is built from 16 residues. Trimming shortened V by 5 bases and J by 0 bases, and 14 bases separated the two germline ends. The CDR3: CAWGDTISSYNSPLHF. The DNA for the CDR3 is TGTGCCTGGGGGGACACCATAAGCTCCTATAATTCACCCCTCCACTTT.

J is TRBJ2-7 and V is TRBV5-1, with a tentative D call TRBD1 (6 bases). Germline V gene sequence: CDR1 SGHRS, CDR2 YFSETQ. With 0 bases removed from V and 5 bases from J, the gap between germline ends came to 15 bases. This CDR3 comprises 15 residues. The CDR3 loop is CASSLGLGAKDEQYF. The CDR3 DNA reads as TGCGCCAGCAGCTTGGGTTTGGGGGCGAAGGACGAGCAGTACTTC.

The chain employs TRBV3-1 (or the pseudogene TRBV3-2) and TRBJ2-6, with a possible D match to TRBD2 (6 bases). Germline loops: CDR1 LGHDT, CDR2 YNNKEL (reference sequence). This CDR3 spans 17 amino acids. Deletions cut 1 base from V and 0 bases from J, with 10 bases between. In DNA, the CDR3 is TGTGCCAGCAGCCAAGGAACGGGAGTCTCTGGGGCCAACGTCCTGACTTTC. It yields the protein CASSQGTGVSGANVLTF.

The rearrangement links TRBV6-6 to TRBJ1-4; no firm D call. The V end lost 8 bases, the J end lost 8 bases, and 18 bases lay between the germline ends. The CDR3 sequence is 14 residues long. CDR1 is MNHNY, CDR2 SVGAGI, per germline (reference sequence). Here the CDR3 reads CASGPSGQREKLFF. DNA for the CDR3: TGTGCCAGCGGCCCCTCGGGTCAGAGGGAAAAACTGTTTTTT.

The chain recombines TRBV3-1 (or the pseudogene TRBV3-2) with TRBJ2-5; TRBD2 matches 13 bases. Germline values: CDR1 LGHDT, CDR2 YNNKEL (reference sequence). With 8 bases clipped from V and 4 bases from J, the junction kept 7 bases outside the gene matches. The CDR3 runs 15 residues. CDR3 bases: TGTGCCAGCGGACTAGCGGGAGCTTTAGGAGAGACCCAGTACTTC. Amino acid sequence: CASGLAGALGETQYF.

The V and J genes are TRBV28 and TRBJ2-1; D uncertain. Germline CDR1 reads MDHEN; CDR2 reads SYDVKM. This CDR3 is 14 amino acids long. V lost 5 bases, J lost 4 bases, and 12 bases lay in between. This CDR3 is CASSPRSTYNEQFF. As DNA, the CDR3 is TGTGCCAGCAGTCCCCGGAGTACTTACAATGAGCAGTTCTTC.

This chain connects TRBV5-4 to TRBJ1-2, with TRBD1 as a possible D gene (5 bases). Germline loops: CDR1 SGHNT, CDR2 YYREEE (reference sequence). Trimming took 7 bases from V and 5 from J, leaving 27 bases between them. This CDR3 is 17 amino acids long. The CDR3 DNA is TGTGCCAGCGAAAGTAAGGGGAATGGAGTCGGGGTTTATGGCTACACCTTC. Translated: CASESKGNGVGVYGYTF.

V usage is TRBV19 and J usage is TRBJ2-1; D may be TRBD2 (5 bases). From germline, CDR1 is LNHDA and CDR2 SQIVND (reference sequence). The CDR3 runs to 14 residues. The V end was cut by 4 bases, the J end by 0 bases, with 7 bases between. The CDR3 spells CASSTGSSYNEQFF. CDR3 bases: TGTGCCAGTAGTACTGGGAGCTCCTACAATGAGCAGTTCTTC.

The CDR3 here is CASSIPGAYNSPLHF. The CDR3 DNA reads as TGTGCCAGTAGTATCCCGGGCGCCTATAATTCACCCCTCCACTTT. This chain links TRBV19 with TRBJ1-6; D remains unclear. Germline V gene sequence: CDR1 LNHDA, CDR2 SQIVND (reference sequence). The ends were cut back, 3 bases at V and 2 bases at J, with 8 bases in the middle. The length of the CDR3 is 15 residues.

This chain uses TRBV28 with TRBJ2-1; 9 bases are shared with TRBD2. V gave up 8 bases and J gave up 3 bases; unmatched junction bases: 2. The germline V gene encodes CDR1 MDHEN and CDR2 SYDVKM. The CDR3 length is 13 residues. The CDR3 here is CASLAGYYNEQFF. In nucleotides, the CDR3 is TGTGCCAGCCTAGCGGGGTACTACAATGAGCAGTTCTTC. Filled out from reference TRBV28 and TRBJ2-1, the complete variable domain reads DVKVTQSSRYLVKRTGEKVFLECVQDMDHENMFWYRQDPGLGLRLIYFSYDVKMKEKGDIPEGYSVSREKKERFSLILESASTNQTSMYLCASLAGYYNEQFFGPGTRLTVL.

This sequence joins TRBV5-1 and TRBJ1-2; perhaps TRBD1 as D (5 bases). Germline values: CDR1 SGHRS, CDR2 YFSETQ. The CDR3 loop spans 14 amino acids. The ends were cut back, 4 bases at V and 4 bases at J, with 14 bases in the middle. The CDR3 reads CASSTGDRSYGYTF. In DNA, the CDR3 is TGCGCCAGCAGCACCGGCGACAGATCCTATGGCTACACCTTC.

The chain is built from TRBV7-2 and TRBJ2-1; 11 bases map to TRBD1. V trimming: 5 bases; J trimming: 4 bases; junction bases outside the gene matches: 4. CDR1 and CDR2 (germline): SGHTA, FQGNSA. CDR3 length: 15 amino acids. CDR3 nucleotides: TGTGCCAGCAGCACCGGACAGGGGGCTTACAATGAGCAGTTCTTC. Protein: CASSTGQGAYNEQFF. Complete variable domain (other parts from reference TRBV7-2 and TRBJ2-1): GAGVSQSPSNKVTEKGKDVELRCDPISGHTALYWYRQSLGQGLEFLIYFQGNSAPDKSGLPSDRFSAERTGGSVSTLTIQRTQQEDSAVYLCASSTGQGAYNEQFFGPGTRLTVL.

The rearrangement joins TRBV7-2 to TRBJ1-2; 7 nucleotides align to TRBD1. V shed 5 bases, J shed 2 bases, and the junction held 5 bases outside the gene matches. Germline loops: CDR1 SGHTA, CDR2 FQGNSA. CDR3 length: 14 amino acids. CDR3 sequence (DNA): TGTGCCAGCAGCCCCCAGGGGGAAAACTATGGCTACACCTTC. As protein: CASSPQGENYGYTF. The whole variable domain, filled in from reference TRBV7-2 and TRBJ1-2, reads GAGVSQSPSNKVTEKGKDVELRCDPISGHTALYWYRQSLGQGLEFLIYFQGNSAPDKSGLPSDRFSAERTGGSVSTLTIQRTQQEDSAVYLCASSPQGENYGYTFGSGTRLTVV.

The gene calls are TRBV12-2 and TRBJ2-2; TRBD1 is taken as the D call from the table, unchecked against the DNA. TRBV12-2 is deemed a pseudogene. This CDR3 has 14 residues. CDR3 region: CASRHKRGTGELFF. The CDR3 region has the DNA TGTGCAAGTCGCCACAAAAGGGGCACCGGGGAGCTGTTTTTT.

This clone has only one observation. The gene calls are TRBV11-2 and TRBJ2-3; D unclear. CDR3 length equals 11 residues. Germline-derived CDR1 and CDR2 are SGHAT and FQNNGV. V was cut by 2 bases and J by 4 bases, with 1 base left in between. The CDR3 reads CASSLSDTQYF. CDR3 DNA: TGTGCCAGCAGCTTATCAGATACGCAGTATTTT.

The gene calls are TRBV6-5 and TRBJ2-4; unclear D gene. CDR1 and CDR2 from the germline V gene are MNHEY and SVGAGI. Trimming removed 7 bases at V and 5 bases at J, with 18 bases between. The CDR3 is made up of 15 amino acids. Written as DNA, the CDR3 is TGTGCCAGCACCGCCCTGGGTCGTAAACAAAACATTCAGTACTTC. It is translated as CASTALGRKQNIQYF.

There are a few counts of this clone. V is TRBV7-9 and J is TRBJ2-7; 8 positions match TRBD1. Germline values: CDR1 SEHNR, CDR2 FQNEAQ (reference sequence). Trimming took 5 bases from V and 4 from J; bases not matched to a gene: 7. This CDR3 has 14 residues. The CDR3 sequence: CASSSRTGKYEQYF. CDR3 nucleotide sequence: TGTGCCAGCAGCAGTAGGACAGGGAAATACGAGCAGTACTTC.

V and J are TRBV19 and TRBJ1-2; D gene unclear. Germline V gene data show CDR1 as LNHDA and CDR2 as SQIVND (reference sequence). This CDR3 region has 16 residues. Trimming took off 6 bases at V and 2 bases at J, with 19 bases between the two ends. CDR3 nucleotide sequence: TGTGCCAGTAGGGATGTCGCCGAAACGGCGAACTATGGCTACACCTTC. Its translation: CASRDVAETANYGYTF.

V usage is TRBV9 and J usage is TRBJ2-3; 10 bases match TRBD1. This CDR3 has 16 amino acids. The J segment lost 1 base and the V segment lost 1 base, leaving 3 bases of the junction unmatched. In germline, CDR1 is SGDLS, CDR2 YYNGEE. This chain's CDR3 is CASSVRTGGRTDTQYF. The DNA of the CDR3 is TGTGCCAGCAGCGTACGGACAGGGGGGCGCACAGATACGCAGTATTTT.

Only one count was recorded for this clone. The CDR3 region is CASSPAGTGLYEQYF. CDR3 bases: TGTGCCAGCAGCCCTGCCGGGACAGGACTCTACGAGCAGTACTTC. The chain joins TRBV3-1 (or the pseudogene TRBV3-2) to TRBJ2-7; 8 positions match TRBD1. There are 15 residues in the CDR3. V lost 4 bases to trimming and J lost 3 bases; unmatched junction nucleotides: 8. Germline lookup yields CDR1 LGHDT and CDR2 YNNKEL (reference sequence).